The text below deals with one T cell receptor beta chain. The antigen remains unidentified. This entry comes from a study of T cells in Graves' hyperthyroidism and ophthalmopathy. Authors of the study amplified TCR beta CDR3 regions from RNA transcripts. An initial round of RT-PCR targeting the TCR CDR3 relied on the HTBI primer set. Using its own MiXCR run on the multiplex PCR reads, TCRdb lists one record per CDR3 protein. The sample records over 300,000 distinct CDR3 sequences, approximately 14% being singletons. Trimming removed 5 bases from V and 1 base from J, with 13 bases in between. Germline V CDR1 and CDR2: LGHNT, FRNRAP. The CDR3 covers 15 residues. General study findings and limits: Patients with ophthalmopathy were separated from those with stable hyperthyroidism by a 13 V-J model. Most thyroid clonotypes expanded above 0.001 appeared in blood too.

Sequenced input: blood. The receptor's source is a woman aged 40-49 years with Graves' ophthalmopathy. V is TRBV12-5 and J is TRBJ2-3; D possibly corresponds to TRBD1 (5 bases). The CDR3, as DNA: TGTGCTAGTGGTCCCTCAGGGATGGGCACAGATACGCAGTATTTT. Its translation: CASGPSGMGTDTQYF.